Described below is a single T cell receptor (beta chain) sequence and its context. This CDR3 spans 18 amino acids. The data were taken from a study of T cell changes during pregnancy in multiple sclerosis. TCRdb's table, derived via immunoSEQ multiplex PCR, lists solely in-frame clones and lacks some. The sample consists of over 85,000 clones, approximately 89% of them appearing once. This receptor was identified in a female donor in good health, enrolled as a control in a pregnancy study. Sequenced material: peripheral blood, taken in the first trimester of pregnancy. The gene calls are TRBV21-1 and TRBJ2-7; TRBD1, the D gene given by the table, was not confirmed from the DNA. TRBV21-1 is flagged as a pseudogene. CDR3 sequence: CASSKGTRPGTGGAEQYF. The CDR3, as DNA: TGTGCCAGCAGCAAGGGCACACGACCCGGGACAGGGGGCGCGGAGCAGTACTTC.